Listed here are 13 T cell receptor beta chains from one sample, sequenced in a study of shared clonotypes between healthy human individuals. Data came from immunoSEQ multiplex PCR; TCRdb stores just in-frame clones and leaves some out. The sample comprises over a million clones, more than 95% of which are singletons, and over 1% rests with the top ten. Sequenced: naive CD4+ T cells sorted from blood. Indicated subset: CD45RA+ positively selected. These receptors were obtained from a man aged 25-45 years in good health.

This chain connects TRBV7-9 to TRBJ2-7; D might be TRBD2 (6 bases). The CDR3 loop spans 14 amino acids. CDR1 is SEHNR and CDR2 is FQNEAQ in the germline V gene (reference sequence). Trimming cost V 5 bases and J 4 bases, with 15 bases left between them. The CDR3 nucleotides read TGTGCCAGCAGCCGACGGGACTCAATATACGAGCAGTACTTC. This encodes CASSRRDSIYEQYF.

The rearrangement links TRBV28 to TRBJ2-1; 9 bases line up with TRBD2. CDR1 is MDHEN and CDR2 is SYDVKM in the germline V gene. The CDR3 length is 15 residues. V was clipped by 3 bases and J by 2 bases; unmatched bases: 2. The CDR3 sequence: CASSLAGGAYNEQFF. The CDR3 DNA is TGTGCCAGCAGTTTGGCGGGAGGGGCCTACAATGAGCAGTTCTTC.

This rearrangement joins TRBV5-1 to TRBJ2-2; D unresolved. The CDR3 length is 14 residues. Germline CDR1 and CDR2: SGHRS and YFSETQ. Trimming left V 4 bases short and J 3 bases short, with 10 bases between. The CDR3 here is CASSIWTDTGELFF. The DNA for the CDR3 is TGCGCCAGCAGCATATGGACGGACACCGGGGAGCTGTTTTTT.

The CDR3 coding sequence is TGTGCCAGCACCCGCGTAGGATACAATGAGCAGTTCTTC. This sequence encodes CASTRVGYNEQFF. V and J are TRBV5-6 and TRBJ2-1; D gene ambiguous. CDR1 SGHDT and CDR2 YYEEEE come from the germline V gene. Trimming removed 6 bases at V and 4 bases at J, with 11 bases between. This CDR3 is 13 amino acids long.

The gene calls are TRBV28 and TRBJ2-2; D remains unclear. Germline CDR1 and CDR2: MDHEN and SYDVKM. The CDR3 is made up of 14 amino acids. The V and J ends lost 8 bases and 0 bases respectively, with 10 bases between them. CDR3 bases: TGTGCCAGCGGAATAGTCTCGAACACCGGGGAGCTGTTTTTT. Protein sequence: CASGIVSNTGELFF.

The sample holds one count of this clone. The CDR3 coding sequence is TGTGCCAGCAGCCCAAAAACAGAGCTGTTTTTT. This gives the protein CASSPKTELFF. The J gene is TRBJ2-2, the V gene TRBV11-2; no clear D gene. This CDR3 has 11 residues. Trimming stripped 5 bases from V and 11 bases from J, with 9 bases between. Looked up from germline, CDR1 is SGHAT and CDR2 is FQNNGV.

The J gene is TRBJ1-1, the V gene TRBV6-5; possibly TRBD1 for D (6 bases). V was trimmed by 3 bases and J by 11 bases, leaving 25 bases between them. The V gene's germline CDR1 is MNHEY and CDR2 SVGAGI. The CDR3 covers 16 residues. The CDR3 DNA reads TGTGCCAGCAGTTATGCCCTCCTTGACAGGAGGATTGGGGCTTTCTTT. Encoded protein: CASSYALLDRRIGAFF.

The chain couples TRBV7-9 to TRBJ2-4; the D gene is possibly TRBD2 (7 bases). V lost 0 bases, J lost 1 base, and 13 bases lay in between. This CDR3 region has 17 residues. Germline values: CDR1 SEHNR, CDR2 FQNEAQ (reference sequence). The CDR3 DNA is TGTGCCAGCAGCTTAGCGCTTCGGGGGGCCGCCAAAAACATTCAGTACTTC. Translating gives CASSLALRGAAKNIQYF. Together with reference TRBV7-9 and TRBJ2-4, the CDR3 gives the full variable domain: DTGVSQNPRHKITKRGQNVTFRCDPISEHNRLYWYRQTLGQGPEFLTYFQNEAQLEKSRLLSDRFSAERPKGSFSTLEIQRTEQGDSAMYLCASSLALRGAAKNIQYFGAGTRLSVL.

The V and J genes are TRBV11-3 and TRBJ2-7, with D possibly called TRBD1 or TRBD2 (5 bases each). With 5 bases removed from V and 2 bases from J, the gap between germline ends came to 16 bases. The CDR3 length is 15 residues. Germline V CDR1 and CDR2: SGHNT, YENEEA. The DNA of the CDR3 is TGTGCCAGCAGCATCCGGGGCGACTCTACCTACGAGCAGTACTTC. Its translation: CASSIRGDSTYEQYF.

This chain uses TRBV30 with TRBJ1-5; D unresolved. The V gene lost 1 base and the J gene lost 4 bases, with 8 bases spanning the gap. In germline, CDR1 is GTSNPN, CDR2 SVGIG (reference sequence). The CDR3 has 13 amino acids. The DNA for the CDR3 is TGTGCCTGGAGTGGGCAGATGAATCAGCCCCAGCATTTT. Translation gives CAWSGQMNQPQHF.

CDR3 loop: CAWRGRNAYNEQFF. CDR3 DNA: TGTGCCTGGAGAGGGAGGAACGCTTACAATGAGCAGTTCTTC. The chain links TRBV30 to TRBJ2-1; TRBD2 is a possible D gene (6 bases). Germline CDR1 reads GTSNPN; CDR2 reads SVGIG (reference sequence). V was pared by 3 bases and J by 4 bases, with 13 bases between. The length of the CDR3 is 14 residues.

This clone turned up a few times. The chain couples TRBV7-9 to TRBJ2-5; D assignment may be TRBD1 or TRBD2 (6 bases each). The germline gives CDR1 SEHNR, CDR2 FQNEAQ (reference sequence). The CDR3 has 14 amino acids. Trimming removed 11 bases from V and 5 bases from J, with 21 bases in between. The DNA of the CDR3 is TGTGCCGCCCGCGGGACAAACTTCCCGGAGACCCAGTACTTC. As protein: CAARGTNFPETQYF.

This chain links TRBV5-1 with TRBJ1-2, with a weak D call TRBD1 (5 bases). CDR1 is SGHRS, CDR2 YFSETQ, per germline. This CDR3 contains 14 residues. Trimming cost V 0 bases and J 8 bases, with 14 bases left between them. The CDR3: CASSLGREGDGYTF. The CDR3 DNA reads TGCGCCAGCAGCTTGGGTCGGGAAGGGGACGGCTACACCTTC. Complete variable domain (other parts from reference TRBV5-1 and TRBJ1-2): KAGVTQTPRYLIKTRGQQVTLSCSPISGHRSVSWYQQTPGQGLQFLFEYFSETQRNKGNFPGRFSGRQFSNSRSEMNVSTLELGDSALYLCASSLGREGDGYTFGSGTRLTVV.